These 13 T cell receptor beta chains came from one sample sequenced in a study of T cells in localized non-small cell lung cancer. The data were produced by immunoSEQ multiplex PCR, yet TCRdb's version contains in-frame clones alone and is incomplete. Of fewer than 20,000 clones listed, approximately 85% are singletons. This specimen was peripheral blood, taken before any cancer treatment. The receptors shown here come from a male donor aged 60 or over with stage I lung adenocarcinoma.

The gene calls are TRBV4-3 and TRBJ1-1; perhaps TRBD1 as D (5 bases). CDR1 and CDR2 (germline): LGHNA, YSLEER. The CDR3 loop spans 15 amino acids. The ends were cut back, 0 bases at V and 4 bases at J, with 12 bases in the middle. The CDR3 region is CASSQDRGKSTEAFF. For the CDR3, the DNA is TGCGCCAGCAGCCAAGATCGGGGCAAGTCCACTGAAGCTTTCTTT.

The rearrangement uses TRBV7-3 and TRBJ2-7; D possibly corresponds to TRBD1 (6 bases). Per the germline V gene, CDR1 is SGHTA and CDR2 is FQGTGA. V lost 2 bases, J lost 1 base, and 12 bases lay in between. The CDR3 loop spans 15 amino acids. CDR3 nucleotide sequence: TGTGCCAGCAGCTTATATCAGGGGCCTTCCTACGAGCAGTACTTC. Its translation: CASSLYQGPSYEQYF.

The chain is built from TRBV6-6 and TRBJ1-2, with D unclear. Germline loops: CDR1 MNHNY, CDR2 SVGAGI (reference sequence). V was cut by 5 bases and J by 4 bases, with 8 bases left in between. CDR3 length: 12 amino acids. CDR3: CASSDGFYGYTF. DNA for the CDR3: TGTGCCAGCAGTGACGGATTCTATGGCTACACCTTC.

The chain uses TRBV19 and TRBJ2-5, with TRBD2 matching 10 bases. The trim removed 0 bases at V and 4 bases at J, leaving 11 bases unmatched. CDR3 size: 18 residues. Looked up from germline, CDR1 is LNHDA and CDR2 is SQIVND (reference sequence). The CDR3 DNA reads as TGTGCCAGTAGTATAGATTCGACTAGCGGGTGGAGAGGAGAGACCCAGTACTTC. It specifies CASSIDSTSGWRGETQYF.

The chain joins TRBV2 to TRBJ2-7, with D possibly being TRBD2 (5 bases). The CDR3 consists of 11 residues. The germline gives CDR1 SNHLY, CDR2 FYNNEI. DNA of the CDR3: TGTGGGATAGGACGGGGTGGAGAGCAGTACTTC. Translation gives CGIGRGGEQYF. The full variable domain, in which reference TRBV2 and TRBJ2-7 provide the parts outside the CDR3, is EPEVTQTPSHQVTQMGQEVILRCVPISNHLYFYWYRQILGQKVEFLVSFYNNEISEKSEIFDDQFSVERPDGSNFTLKIRSTKLEDSAMYFCGIGRGGEQYFGPGTRLTVT.

A single count supports this clone. The genes are TRBV13 and TRBJ2-6; maybe TRBD2 (5 bases). This CDR3 spans 16 amino acids. From germline, CDR1 is PRHDT and CDR2 FYEKMQ (reference sequence). V lost 7 bases and J lost 0, with 13 bases in between. CDR3: CASTPGGFSGANVLTF. CDR3 DNA sequence: TGTGCCAGCACCCCAGGCGGGTTCTCTGGGGCCAACGTCCTGACTTTC.

The CDR3 is CASSGGFQYEQFF. Here the CDR3 DNA reads TGTGCCAGCAGCGGGGGTTTTCAGTATGAGCAGTTCTTC. The chain couples TRBV6-1 to TRBJ2-1, with D tentatively TRBD2 (6 bases). V was cut by 6 bases and J by 8 bases, with 14 bases left in between. The CDR3 spans 13 residues. Germline values: CDR1 MNHNS, CDR2 SASEGT.

The rearrangement links TRBV28 to TRBJ1-6; possibly TRBD1 for D (6 bases). Germline V gives CDR1 MDHEN, CDR2 SYDVKM. This CDR3 contains 15 residues. Deletions cut 5 bases from V and 6 bases from J, with 14 bases between. The CDR3 sequence is CASSTAGVGNSPLHF. CDR3 nucleotide sequence: TGTGCCAGCAGTACTGCAGGGGTGGGTAATTCACCCCTCCACTTT. Full variable domain (missing parts from reference TRBV28 and TRBJ1-6): DVKVTQSSRYLVKRTGEKVFLECVQDMDHENMFWYRQDPGLGLRLIYFSYDVKMKEKGDIPEGYSVSREKKERFSLILESASTNQTSMYLCASSTAGVGNSPLHFGNGTRLTVT.

The rearrangement links TRBV7-6 to TRBJ2-2; a possible D gene is TRBD2 (6 bases). Trimming removed 4 bases at V and 4 bases at J, with 13 bases between. Germline V gives CDR1 SGHVS, CDR2 FNYEAQ. This CDR3 is built from 15 residues. In DNA, the CDR3 is TGTGCCAGCAGCTCCAGGCGGGGCCGCACCGGGGAGCTGTTTTTT. Encoded protein: CASSSRRGRTGELFF.

The chain uses TRBV5-1 and TRBJ2-2, with TRBD1 matching 10 bases. The CDR3 loop spans 17 amino acids. V was clipped by 5 bases and J by 6 bases; unmatched bases: 13. Germline V CDR1 and CDR2: SGHRS, YFSETQ. The CDR3 nucleotides read TGCGCCAGCAGTTCCCGAACCGGGACAGGGGCCGCCGGGGAGCTGTTTTTT. This encodes CASSSRTGTGAAGELFF.

The rearrangement uses TRBV9 and TRBJ2-1; 15 bases are shared with TRBD2. Germline loops: CDR1 SGDLS, CDR2 YYNGEE. J gave up 8 bases and V 0 bases, and 3 bases lay outside the gene matches. The CDR3 has 16 residues. CDR3 residues: CASSVGTSGRGDEQFF. CDR3 bases: TGTGCCAGCAGCGTAGGGACTAGCGGGAGGGGGGATGAGCAGTTCTTC. Together with reference TRBV9 and TRBJ2-1, the CDR3 gives the full variable domain: DSGVTQTPKHLITATGQRVTLRCSPRSGDLSVYWYQQSLDQGLQFLIQYYNGEERAKGNILERFSAQQFPDLHSELNLSSLELGDSALYFCASSVGTSGRGDEQFFGPGTRLTVL.

This sequence joins TRBV6-4 and TRBJ2-1, with 8 nucleotides matching TRBD2. Trimming cost V 3 bases and J 9 bases; bases outside gene matches: 7. The CDR3 contains 14 residues. Per the germline V gene, CDR1 is MRHNA and CDR2 is SNTAGT. The CDR3 bases are TGTGCCAGCAGTGAGGGACTAGAATCTAGTGAGCAGTTCTTC. Its translation: CASSEGLESSEQFF.

J is TRBJ1-1 and V is TRBV5-1, with 8 bases fitting TRBD1. V was pared by 0 bases and J by 11 bases, with 6 bases of the junction left unmatched. This CDR3 comprises 13 residues. Germline lookup yields CDR1 SGHRS and CDR2 YFSETQ. CDR3: CASSLGGQGDAFF. The CDR3 DNA follows: TGCGCCAGCAGCTTGGGCGGACAGGGAGACGCTTTCTTT.